This T cell receptor (beta chain) was sequenced during a study of graft-versus-host responses after intestinal transplantation. Background on the study: Each transplant was multivisceral, liver-intestinal, or isolated intestinal. Anti-thymocyte globulin induction was given to all recipients, followed by tacrolimus and steroids for around 3 years. Study results and caveats: The study associated peak circulating GvH clone levels with early post-transplant HvG declines.

There are 15 residues in the CDR3. The V and J ends lost 7 bases and 2 bases respectively, with 16 bases between them. Germline-derived CDR1 and CDR2 are SEHNR and FQNEAQ (reference sequence). Clones were sequenced by immunoSEQ multiplex PCR, and TCRdb holds only the in-frame ones, with some missing. The sample lists about 97,000 clones, about nine tenths occurring once. As concerns this clone: Its antigen is currently unknown.

The sequence was obtained from a human patient who received an intestinal transplant, so some T cells may come from the graft donor. This rearrangement joins TRBV7-9 to TRBJ2-3; D not certain. This specimen was PBMCs, taken approximately 470 days after intestinal transplant. CDR3 sequence (DNA): TGTGCCAGCAATACCCGATTGGGCAACACAGATACGCAGTATTTT. Translation gives CASNTRLGNTDTQYF. The full variable domain, completed using reference TRBV7-9 and TRBJ2-3, is DTGVSQNPRHKITKRGQNVTFRCDPISEHNRLYWYRQTLGQGPEFLTYFQNEAQLEKSRLLSDRFSAERPKGSFSTLEIQRTEQGDSAMYLCASNTRLGNTDTQYFGPGTRLTVL.